This T cell receptor beta chain was sequenced for a study of shared T cell receptors in the human thymus. With V trimmed by 2 bases and J by 6 bases, 11 bases remained unmatched. Germline V lookup: CDR1 GTSNPN, CDR2 SVGIG (reference sequence). The CDR3 runs 15 residues. Clones were sequenced by immunoSEQ multiplex PCR, and TCRdb holds only the in-frame ones, with some missing. The data contain about 400,000 clones, approximately 95% of them seen just once; the ten biggest clones take up roughly 0.02%. This TCR derives from a human donor. The sequenced sample consisted of thymocytes. The V call is TRBV30, the J call TRBJ2-3, with TRBD1 matching over 7 bases. The CDR3 sequence: CAWSQYRGPSDTQYF. The CDR3 bases are TGTGCCTGGAGTCAATACAGGGGTCCATCGGATACGCAGTATTTT.